This T cell receptor (beta chain) was documented in a study of cytomegalovirus exposure and HLA in healthy donors. PCR employed 60 Vbeta and 13 Jbeta primers. Profiling relied on immunoSEQ multiplex PCR, and the TCRdb table lists in-frame clones only, not all of them. The table includes tens of thousands of clones, 63% detected once. This CDR3 is built from 13 residues. Germline V lookup: CDR1 ENHRY, CDR2 SYGVKD. Trimming stripped 11 bases from V and 8 bases from J, with 18 bases between. A few counts support this clone. The chain recombines TRBV10-3 with TRBJ1-4, with D maybe TRBD1 (6 bases). The sequenced material came from PBMCs. The sequence came from a woman aged 25 to 45 in good health and CMV-seronegative. The CDR3 is CASGQLIGEKLFF. Here the CDR3 DNA reads TGTGCCTCAGGACAGTTGATAGGGGAAAAACTGTTTTTT.